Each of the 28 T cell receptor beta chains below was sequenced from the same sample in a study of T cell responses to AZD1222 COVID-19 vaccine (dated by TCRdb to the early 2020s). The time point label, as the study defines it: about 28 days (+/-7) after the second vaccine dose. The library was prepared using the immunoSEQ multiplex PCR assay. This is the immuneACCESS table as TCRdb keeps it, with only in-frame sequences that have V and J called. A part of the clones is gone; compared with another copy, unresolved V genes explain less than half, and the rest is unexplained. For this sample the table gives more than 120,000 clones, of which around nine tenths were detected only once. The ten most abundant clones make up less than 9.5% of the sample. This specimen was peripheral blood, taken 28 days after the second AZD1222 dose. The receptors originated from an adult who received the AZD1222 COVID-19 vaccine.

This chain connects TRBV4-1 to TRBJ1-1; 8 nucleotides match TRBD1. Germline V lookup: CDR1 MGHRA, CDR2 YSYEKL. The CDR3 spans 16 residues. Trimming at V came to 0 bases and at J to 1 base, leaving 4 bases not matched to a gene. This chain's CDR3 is CASSQDTGGRNTEAFF. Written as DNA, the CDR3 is TGCGCCAGCAGCCAAGATACAGGGGGGAGGAACACTGAAGCTTTCTTT.

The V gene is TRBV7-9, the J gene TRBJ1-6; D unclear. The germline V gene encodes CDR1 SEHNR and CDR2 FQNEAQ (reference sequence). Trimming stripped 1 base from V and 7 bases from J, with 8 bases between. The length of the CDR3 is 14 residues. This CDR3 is CASSLGGRNSPLHF. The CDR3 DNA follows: TGTGCCAGCAGCTTAGGAGGGCGGAATTCACCCCTCCACTTT.

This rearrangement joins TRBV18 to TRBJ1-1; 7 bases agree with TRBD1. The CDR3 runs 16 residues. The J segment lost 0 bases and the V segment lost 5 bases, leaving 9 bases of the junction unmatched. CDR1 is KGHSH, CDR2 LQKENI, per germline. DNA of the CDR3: TGTGCCAGCTCAGAGACGACAGGGAGCTTGAACACTGAAGCTTTCTTT. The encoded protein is CASSETTGSLNTEAFF.

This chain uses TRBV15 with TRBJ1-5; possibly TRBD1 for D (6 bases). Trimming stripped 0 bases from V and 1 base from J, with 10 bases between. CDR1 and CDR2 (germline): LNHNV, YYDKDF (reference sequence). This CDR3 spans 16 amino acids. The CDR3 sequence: CATSRENRESNQPQHF. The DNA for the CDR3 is TGTGCCACCAGCAGAGAAAACAGGGAGAGCAATCAGCCCCAGCATTTT.

This chain's CDR3 is CATEAHSGGSTDTQYF. The CDR3 DNA follows: TGTGCCACCGAAGCCCATAGCGGGGGTAGCACAGATACGCAGTATTTT. The chain carries TRBV24-1 and TRBJ2-3, with 9 bases that match TRBD2. The CDR3 covers 16 residues. V dropped 9 bases and J dropped 0; count of bases not matched to a gene: 9. Germline values: CDR1 KGHDR, CDR2 SFDVKD.

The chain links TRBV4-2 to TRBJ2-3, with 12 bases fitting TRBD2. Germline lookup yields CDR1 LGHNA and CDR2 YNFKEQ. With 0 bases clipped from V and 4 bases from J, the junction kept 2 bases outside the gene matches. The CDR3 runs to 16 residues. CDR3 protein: CASSQDLAGGPDTQYF. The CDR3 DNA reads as TGTGCCAGCAGCCAAGATCTAGCGGGGGGGCCAGATACGCAGTATTTT.

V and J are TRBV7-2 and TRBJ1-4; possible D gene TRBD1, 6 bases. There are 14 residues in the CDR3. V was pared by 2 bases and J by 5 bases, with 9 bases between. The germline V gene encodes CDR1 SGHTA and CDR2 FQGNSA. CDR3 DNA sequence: TGTGCCAGCAGCTTAATACAGGGAAATGAAAAACTGTTTTTT. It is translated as CASSLIQGNEKLFF.

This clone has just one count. CDR3 protein: CASSIGGEETQYF. CDR3 nucleotides: TGTGCCAGTAGTATTGGGGGGGAAGAGACCCAGTACTTC. The chain employs TRBV19 and TRBJ2-5, with 7 bases fitting TRBD2. The CDR3 length is 13 residues. Germline V gives CDR1 LNHDA, CDR2 SQIVND (reference sequence). V trimming: 3 bases; J trimming: 3 bases; junction bases outside the gene matches: 1. The entire variable domain, with the rest obtained from reference TRBV19 and TRBJ2-5, is as follows: DGGITQSPKYLFRKEGQNVTLSCEQNLNHDAMYWYRQDPGQGLRLIYYSQIVNDFQKGDIAEGYSVSREKKESFPLTVTSAQKNPTAFYLCASSIGGEETQYFGPGTRLLVL.

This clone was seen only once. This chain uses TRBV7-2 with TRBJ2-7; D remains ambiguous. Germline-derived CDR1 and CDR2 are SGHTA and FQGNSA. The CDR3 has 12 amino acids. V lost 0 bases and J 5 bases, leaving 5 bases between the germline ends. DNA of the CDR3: TGTGCCAGCAGCTTAGCGCCCCACGAGCAGTACGTC. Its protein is CASSLAPHEQYV.

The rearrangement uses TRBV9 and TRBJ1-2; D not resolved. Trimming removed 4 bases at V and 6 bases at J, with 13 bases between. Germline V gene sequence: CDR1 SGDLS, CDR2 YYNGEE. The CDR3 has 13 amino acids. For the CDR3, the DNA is TGTGCCAGCAGCCCGACGGGGAGCCATGGCTACACCTTC. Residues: CASSPTGSHGYTF. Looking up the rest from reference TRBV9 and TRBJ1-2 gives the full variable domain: DSGVTQTPKHLITATGQRVTLRCSPRSGDLSVYWYQQSLDQGLQFLIQYYNGEERAKGNILERFSAQQFPDLHSELNLSSLELGDSALYFCASSPTGSHGYTFGSGTRLTVV.

CDR3 nucleotides: TGTGCCAGTGGATCCGACCCGGAGGAGCAGTACGTC. Translating gives CASGSDPEEQYV. This chain uses TRBV5-4 with TRBJ2-7; D is uncertain. Trimming removed 8 bases at V and 7 bases at J, with 16 bases between. Germline V CDR1 and CDR2: SGHNT, YYREEE (reference sequence). The CDR3 has 12 amino acids.

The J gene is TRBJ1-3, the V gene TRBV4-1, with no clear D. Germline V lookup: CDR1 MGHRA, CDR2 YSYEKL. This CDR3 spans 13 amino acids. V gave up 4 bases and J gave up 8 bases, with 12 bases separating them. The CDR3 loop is CASSPGIGHTIYF. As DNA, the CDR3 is TGCGCCAGCAGCCCGGGGATTGGCCACACCATATATTTT.

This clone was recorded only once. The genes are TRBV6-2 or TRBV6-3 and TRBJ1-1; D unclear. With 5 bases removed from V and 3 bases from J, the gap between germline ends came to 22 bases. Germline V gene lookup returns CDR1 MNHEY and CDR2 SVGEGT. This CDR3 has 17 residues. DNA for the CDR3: TGTGCCAGCAGTGATCCTGCGGCGGGCCTAGGAGACACTGAAGCTTTCTTT. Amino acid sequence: CASSDPAAGLGDTEAFF.

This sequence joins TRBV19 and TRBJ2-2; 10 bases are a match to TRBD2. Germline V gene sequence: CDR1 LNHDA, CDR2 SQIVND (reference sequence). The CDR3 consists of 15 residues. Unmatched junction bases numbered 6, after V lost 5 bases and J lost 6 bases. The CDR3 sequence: CASSAGLAAPGELFF. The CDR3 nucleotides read TGTGCCAGTAGTGCCGGACTAGCGGCTCCCGGGGAGCTGTTTTTT.

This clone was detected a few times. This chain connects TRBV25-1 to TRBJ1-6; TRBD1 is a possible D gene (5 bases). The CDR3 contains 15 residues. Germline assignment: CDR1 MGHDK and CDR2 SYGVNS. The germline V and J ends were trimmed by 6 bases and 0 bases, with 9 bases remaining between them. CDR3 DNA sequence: TGTGCCAGCAGGGACACCAGCTCCTATAATTCACCCCTCCACTTT. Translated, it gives CASRDTSSYNSPLHF.

CDR3 in amino acids: CASSSGTAYNSPLHF. The CDR3, as DNA: TGTGCCAGCAGCTCGGGGACGGCCTATAATTCACCCCTCCACTTT. V is TRBV5-6 and J is TRBJ1-6, with a weak D call TRBD1 (5 bases). CDR3 size: 15 residues. V shed 3 bases and J shed 2 bases, with 9 bases lying between them. Germline CDR1 is SGHDT and CDR2 is YYEEEE.

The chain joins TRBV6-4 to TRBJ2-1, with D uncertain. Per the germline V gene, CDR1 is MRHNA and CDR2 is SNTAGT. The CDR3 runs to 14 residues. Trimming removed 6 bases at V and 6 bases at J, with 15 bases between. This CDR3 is CASSYDPSLNEQFF. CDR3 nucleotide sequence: TGTGCCAGCAGCTATGACCCTTCACTCAATGAGCAGTTCTTC.

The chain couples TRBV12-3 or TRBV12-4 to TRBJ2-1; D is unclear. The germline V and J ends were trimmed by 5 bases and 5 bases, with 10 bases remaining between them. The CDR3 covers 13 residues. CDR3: CASSGYLNNEQFF. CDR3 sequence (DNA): TGTGCCAGCAGTGGCTACCTAAACAATGAGCAGTTCTTC.

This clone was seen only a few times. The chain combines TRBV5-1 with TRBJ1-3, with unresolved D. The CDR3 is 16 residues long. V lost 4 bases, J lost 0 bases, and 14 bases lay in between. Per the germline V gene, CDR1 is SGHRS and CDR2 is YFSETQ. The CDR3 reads CASSPLTLSSGNTIYF. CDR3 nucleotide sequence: TGCGCCAGCAGCCCCCTTACCCTTTCCTCTGGAAACACCATATATTTT.

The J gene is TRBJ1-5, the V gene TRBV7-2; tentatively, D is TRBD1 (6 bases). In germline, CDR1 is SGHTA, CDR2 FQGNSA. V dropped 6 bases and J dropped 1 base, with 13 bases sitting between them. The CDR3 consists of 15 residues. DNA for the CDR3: TGTGCCAGCAGGGGGGGCCCTGGGAGCAATCAGCCCCAGCATTTT. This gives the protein CASRGGPGSNQPQHF.

The CDR3 region is CASSPESRGGYGYTF. The CDR3 nucleotides read TGTGCCAGCAGCCCCGAGTCCCGGGGGGGCTATGGCTACACCTTC. The J gene is TRBJ1-2, the V gene TRBV9; possibly TRBD1 for D (5 bases). The V end was cut by 4 bases, the J end by 4 bases, with 17 bases between. Germline CDR1 SGDLS, CDR2 YYNGEE. The CDR3 consists of 15 residues.

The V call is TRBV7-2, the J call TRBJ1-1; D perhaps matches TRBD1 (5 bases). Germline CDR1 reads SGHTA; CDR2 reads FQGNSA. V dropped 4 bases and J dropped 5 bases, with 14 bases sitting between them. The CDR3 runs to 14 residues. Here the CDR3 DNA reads TGTGCCAGCAGCTCCCCGGGGCTTGGGACTGAAGCTTTCTTT. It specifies CASSSPGLGTEAFF.

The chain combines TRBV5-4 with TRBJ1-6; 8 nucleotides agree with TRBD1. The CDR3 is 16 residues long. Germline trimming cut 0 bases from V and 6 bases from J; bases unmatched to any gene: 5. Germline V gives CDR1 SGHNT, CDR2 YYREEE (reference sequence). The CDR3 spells CASSLARTGSNSPLHF. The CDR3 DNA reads TGTGCCAGCAGCTTGGCCAGGACAGGGTCTAATTCACCCCTCCACTTT.

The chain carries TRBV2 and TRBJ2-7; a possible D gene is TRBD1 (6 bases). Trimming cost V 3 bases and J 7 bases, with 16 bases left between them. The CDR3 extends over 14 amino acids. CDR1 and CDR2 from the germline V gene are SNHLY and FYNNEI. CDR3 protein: CASSDGGGWREQYF. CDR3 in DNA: TGTGCCAGCAGTGATGGGGGCGGATGGAGGGAGCAGTACTTC.

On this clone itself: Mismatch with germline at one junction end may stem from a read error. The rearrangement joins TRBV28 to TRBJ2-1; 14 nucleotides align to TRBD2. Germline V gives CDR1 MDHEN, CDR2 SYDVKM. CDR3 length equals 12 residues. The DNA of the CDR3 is TGTGCCAGCAGTCCCGGGACTAGCGGGGGCCTCTTC. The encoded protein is CASSPGTSGGLF.

The CDR3 sequence: CASSTTSGGLYNVLTF. For the CDR3, the DNA is TGTGCCAGTAGTACGACTAGCGGGGGGCTTTATAACGTCCTGACTTTC. The chain couples TRBV19 to TRBJ2-6; 13 nucleotides match TRBD2. Germline CDR1 reads LNHDA; CDR2 reads SQIVND (reference sequence). V lost 4 bases to trimming and J lost 10 bases; unmatched junction nucleotides: 7. The CDR3 has 16 residues.

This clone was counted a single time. The CDR3, as DNA: TGTGCCACCAGCAGAGATCAGGGGGCAGGGGAAAAACTGTTTTTT. Translation gives CATSRDQGAGEKLFF. This chain uses TRBV15 with TRBJ1-4, with 8 bases aligning to TRBD1. Germline V lookup: CDR1 LNHNV, CDR2 YYDKDF (reference sequence). Trimming cost V 0 bases and J 8 bases; bases outside gene matches: 5. This CDR3 spans 15 amino acids.

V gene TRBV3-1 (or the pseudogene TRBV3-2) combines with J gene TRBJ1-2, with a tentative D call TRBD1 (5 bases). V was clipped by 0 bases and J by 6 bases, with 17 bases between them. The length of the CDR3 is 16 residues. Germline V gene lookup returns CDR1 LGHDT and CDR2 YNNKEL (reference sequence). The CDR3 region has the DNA TGTGCCAGCAGCCAAGATCTTTTATCTGGGGCTAATGGCTACACCTTC. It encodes CASSQDLLSGANGYTF.